This is a list of T cell receptor beta chains from one sample in a study of T-cell memory formation after mild COVID-19. TCRdb fed the 5' RACE reads into MiXCR, producing one record per CDR3 protein. The sample lists about 600,000 distinct CDR3 sequences, less than 25% occurring once. Specimen: PBMCs or a T cell subset sorted from them (not recorded which). These TCRs come from an adult woman who had mild COVID-19 (a few samples of this study predate the infection). Cell type and time point are not known. Each CDR3 is given with its conserved first and last residue. The D gene is left open where the match is weak. The size of a clone is reported for some rows only, either as once, few or many, or as a class for expanded clones.

d_gene: NA; v_gene: TRBV5-1; abundance: few; len: 12; j_gene: TRBJ2-5; CDR3aa: CASAASQETQYF; CDR3nt: TGCGCCAGCGCGGCATCCCAAGAGACCCAGTACTTC
d_gene: NA; v_gene: TRBV29-1; abundance: NA; len: 13; j_gene: TRBJ2-2; CDR3aa: CSVEGQNTGELFF; CDR3nt: TGCAGCGTTGAGGGTCAGAACACCGGGGAGCTGTTTTTT
d_gene: TRBD1; v_gene: TRBV12-3/TRBV12-4; abundance: few; len: 16; j_gene: TRBJ2-7; CDR3aa: CASSLAGQGYRVEQYF; CDR3nt: TGTGCCAGCAGTTTAGCGGGACAGGGTTATCGGGTGGAGCAGTACTTC
d_gene: NA; v_gene: TRBV29-1; abundance: NA; len: 9; j_gene: TRBJ1-4; CDR3aa: CSVVEKLFF; CDR3nt: TGCAGCGTTGTTGAAAAACTGTTTTTT
d_gene: NA; v_gene: TRBV12-3/TRBV12-4; abundance: few; len: 12; j_gene: TRBJ2-2; CDR3aa: CASSTDDRELFF; CDR3nt: TGTGCCAGCAGCACCGATGATAGGGAGCTGTTTTTT
d_gene: NA; v_gene: TRBV27; abundance: NA; len: 14; j_gene: TRBJ2-7; CDR3aa: CASRAGRIPYEQYF; CDR3nt: TGTGCCAGCAGGGCCGGACGGATACCCTACGAGCAGTACTTC
d_gene: TRBD1; v_gene: TRBV3-1; abundance: NA; len: 15; j_gene: TRBJ2-7; CDR3aa: CASSQGSGQRYEQYF; CDR3nt: TGTGCCAGCAGCCAAGGCTCGGGACAGCGATACGAGCAGTACTTC
d_gene: TRBD1; v_gene: TRBV7-2; abundance: NA; len: 16; j_gene: TRBJ2-1; CDR3aa: CASSLVEGAAYNEQFF; CDR3nt: TGTGCCAGCAGCTTAGTCGAGGGGGCGGCCTACAATGAGCAGTTCTTC
d_gene: NA; v_gene: TRBV7-3; abundance: NA; len: 15; j_gene: TRBJ2-1; CDR3aa: CASSLTRASYNEQFF; CDR3nt: TGTGCCAGCAGCTTAACGAGGGCCTCCTACAATGAGCAGTTCTTC
d_gene: NA; v_gene: TRBV7-9; abundance: NA; len: 15; j_gene: TRBJ1-2; CDR3aa: CASSLLVAGGYGYTF; CDR3nt: TGTGCCAGCAGCCTCCTCGTGGCAGGCGGATATGGCTACACCTTC
d_gene: TRBD2; v_gene: TRBV29-1; abundance: many; len: 15; j_gene: TRBJ2-3; CDR3aa: CSVERLAGGTDTQYF; CDR3nt: TGCAGCGTTGAGAGACTAGCGGGAGGAACTGATACGCAGTATTTT
d_gene: TRBD2; v_gene: TRBV12-3/TRBV12-4; abundance: NA; len: 16; j_gene: TRBJ2-3; CDR3aa: CASSTWGLAGTDTQYF; CDR3nt: TGTGCCAGCAGTACATGGGGACTAGCGGGCACAGATACGCAGTATTTT
d_gene: NA; v_gene: TRBV27; abundance: few; len: 13; j_gene: TRBJ2-1; CDR3aa: CASMGQGMNEQFF; CDR3nt: TGTGCCAGCATGGGGCAGGGAATGAATGAGCAGTTCTTC
d_gene: TRBD1; v_gene: TRBV29-1; abundance: NA; len: 13; j_gene: TRBJ2-1; CDR3aa: CSVGGQNYNEQFF; CDR3nt: TGCAGCGTTGGGGGACAGAACTACAATGAGCAGTTCTTC
d_gene: TRBD1; v_gene: TRBV5-1; abundance: few; len: 14; j_gene: TRBJ1-2; CDR3aa: CASSLDIGGWGYTF; CDR3nt: TGCGCCAGCAGCTTGGATATAGGGGGCTGGGGCTACACCTTC
d_gene: TRBD2; v_gene: TRBV7-2; abundance: few; len: 16; j_gene: TRBJ2-3; CDR3aa: CASSSQAGGYTDTQYF; CDR3nt: TGTGCCAGCAGCTCGCAAGCGGGGGGCTACACAGATACGCAGTATTTT
d_gene: TRBD2; v_gene: TRBV20-1; abundance: few; len: 15; j_gene: TRBJ2-3; CDR3aa: CSATGTSGNTDTQYF; CDR3nt: TGCAGTGCTACCGGGACTAGCGGGAATACAGATACGCAGTATTTT
d_gene: NA; v_gene: TRBV4-1; abundance: few; len: 16; j_gene: TRBJ2-1; CDR3aa: CASSPQPGAKDNEQFF; CDR3nt: TGCGCCAGCAGCCCACAGCCGGGGGCGAAAGACAATGAGCAGTTCTTC
d_gene: TRBD2; v_gene: TRBV3-1; abundance: few; len: 17; j_gene: TRBJ2-1; CDR3aa: CASSQPLLAGAGNEQFF; CDR3nt: TGTGCCAGCAGCCAGCCCCTACTAGCGGGGGCAGGCAATGAGCAGTTCTTC
d_gene: TRBD1; v_gene: TRBV2; abundance: few; len: 14; j_gene: TRBJ2-5; CDR3aa: CASSVFGQEETQYF; CDR3nt: TGTGCCAGCAGTGTCTTCGGACAGGAAGAGACCCAGTACTTC
d_gene: NA; v_gene: TRBV30; abundance: NA; len: 15; j_gene: TRBJ1-5; CDR3aa: CAWSPPAVLNQPQHF; CDR3nt: TGTGCCTGGAGTCCCCCGGCGGTCCTCAATCAGCCCCAGCATTTT
d_gene: NA; v_gene: TRBV18; abundance: few; len: 15; j_gene: TRBJ1-1; CDR3aa: CASSRTEFPGTEAFF; CDR3nt: TGTGCCAGCTCACGAACCGAGTTCCCGGGCACTGAAGCTTTCTTT
d_gene: TRBD2; v_gene: TRBV12-3/TRBV12-4; abundance: NA; len: 13; j_gene: TRBJ2-1; CDR3aa: CASSPGLAGSQFF; CDR3nt: TGTGCCAGCAGCCCGGGACTAGCGGGATCGCAGTTCTTC
d_gene: TRBD2; v_gene: TRBV10-3; abundance: few; len: 15; j_gene: TRBJ2-7; CDR3aa: CAISETSGGAGEQYF; CDR3nt: TGTGCCATCAGTGAGACCAGCGGGGGGGCTGGCGAGCAGTACTTC
d_gene: TRBD1; v_gene: TRBV6-5; abundance: few; len: 15; j_gene: TRBJ1-1; CDR3aa: CASMPSRGVNTEAFF; CDR3nt: TGTGCCAGCATGCCATCCAGGGGGGTGAACACTGAAGCTTTCTTT
d_gene: TRBD2; v_gene: TRBV4-1; abundance: few; len: 18; j_gene: TRBJ2-5; CDR3aa: CASSQVETSGANEGTQYF; CDR3nt: TGCGCCAGCAGCCAAGTGGAGACTAGCGGGGCCAACGAGGGGACCCAGTACTTC
d_gene: NA; v_gene: TRBV19; abundance: few; len: 15; j_gene: TRBJ2-6; CDR3aa: CASSIPSSGANVLTF; CDR3nt: TGTGCCAGTAGTATACCCAGTTCTGGGGCCAACGTCCTGACTTTC
d_gene: TRBD1; v_gene: TRBV7-9; abundance: NA; len: 15; j_gene: TRBJ2-7; CDR3aa: CASSLGWDRPYEQYF; CDR3nt: TGTGCCAGCAGCTTGGGATGGGACAGACCCTACGAGCAGTACTTC
d_gene: TRBD2; v_gene: TRBV7-2; abundance: few; len: 16; j_gene: TRBJ2-4; CDR3aa: CASSLAGSGRGDIQYF; CDR3nt: TGTGCCAGCAGCTTAGCGGGATCCGGGAGGGGAGACATTCAGTACTTC
d_gene: NA; v_gene: TRBV29-1; abundance: few; len: 10; j_gene: TRBJ2-1; CDR3aa: CSVGLYEQFF; CDR3nt: TGCAGCGTTGGACTTTATGAGCAGTTCTTC
d_gene: NA; v_gene: TRBV7-9; abundance: few; len: 17; j_gene: TRBJ2-3; CDR3aa: CASSLPLRRTGTDTQYF; CDR3nt: TGTGCCAGCAGCTTACCCCTAAGACGGACCGGCACAGATACGCAGTATTTT
d_gene: NA; v_gene: TRBV20-1; abundance: NA; len: 12; j_gene: TRBJ2-7; CDR3aa: CSAETRYYEQYF; CDR3nt: TGCAGTGCGGAAACTCGGTACTACGAGCAGTACTTC